This note documents a single T cell receptor beta chain sequence. The data are from a study of T cell changes during pregnancy in multiple sclerosis. V lost 3 bases and J 4 bases, leaving 6 bases between the germline ends. Germline V CDR1 and CDR2: KGHSH, LQKENI. This CDR3 has 13 amino acids. Sequencing was performed with immunoSEQ multiplex PCR; in TCRdb, only in-frame clones are kept and a portion is missing. The data contain 70,000 or so clones, about nine tenths of them singletons. The rearrangement uses TRBV18 and TRBJ2-2; unclear D gene. The specimen comprised peripheral blood, sampled in the third trimester of pregnancy. The receptor comes from a female donor with multiple sclerosis, enrolled in a pregnancy study. CDR3 in DNA: TGTGCCAGCTCACCCGAGGTCACCGGGGAGCTGTTTTTT. This codes for CASSPEVTGELFF.